This TCR beta chain was retrieved from a study of metastatic and nonmetastatic thyroid tumors. Across the whole study: Repertoire comparison spanned blood and tumor or nodule tissue of malignant and benign thyroid patients. Study-wide findings and caveats: Malignant thyroid tumors reportedly had TCR beta diversity that was significantly higher than in benign nodules, in blood and tumor.

Prior to thyroid surgery, none of the patients had received any treatment. This clone has just a few counts. Its antigen is not identified. The CDR3 totals 12 residues. V gave up 2 bases and J gave up 4 bases, with 6 bases separating them. TCRdb reanalyzed the PCR reads with MiXCR. The table includes about 6,400 clones, around 15% detected once. This TCR was sampled from a male donor with papillary thyroid cancer or a benign thyroid nodule (not recorded which). Some clones in this sample may be carry-over from other donors' samples. What was sequenced was tumor tissue. The chain employs TRBV12-3 or TRBV12-4 and TRBJ2-7; D remains unclear. The CDR3: CASSLPGYEQYF. The CDR3 region has the DNA TGTGCCAGCAGTTTACCAGGATACGAGCAGTACTTC.